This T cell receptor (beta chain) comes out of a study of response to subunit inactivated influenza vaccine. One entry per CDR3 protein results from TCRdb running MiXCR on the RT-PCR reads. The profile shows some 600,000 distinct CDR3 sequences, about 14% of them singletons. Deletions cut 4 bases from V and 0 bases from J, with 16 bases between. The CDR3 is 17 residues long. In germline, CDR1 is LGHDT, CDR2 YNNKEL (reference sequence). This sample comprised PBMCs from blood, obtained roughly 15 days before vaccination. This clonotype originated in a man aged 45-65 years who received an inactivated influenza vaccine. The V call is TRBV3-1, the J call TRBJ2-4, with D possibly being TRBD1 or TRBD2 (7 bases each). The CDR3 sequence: CASSPGGLAVAKNIQYF. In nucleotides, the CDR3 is TGTGCCAGCAGCCCAGGGGGGCTAGCGGTAGCCAAAAACATTCAGTACTTC.